This T cell receptor beta chain came from a study of cytomegalovirus exposure and HLA in healthy donors (dated by TCRdb to about 2017). Describing the broader study: An earlier analysis of roughly 500 of the donors reported more than 250 Gb of sequence data and more than 90 million unique TCR beta sequences from some 180 million T cells. Donor age, sex, ethnicity and CMV serostatus were compiled together with the repertoire data. Among the roughly 430 genotyped donors, approximately 77% belonged to the genetic ancestry cluster associated with self-reported Caucasian donors. Roughly 300 gigabases of sequencing data and around 88 million unique TCR sequences made up an early release that covered 500 to 650 HLA-typed donors. In the later analysis, no new phenotypic data were used to find candidate immune exposures; instead, reliance was placed on TCR beta sequences and their occurrence across donors. A later genetic analysis used genome-wide SNP genotypes for about 55% of the 666 donors, treating that subset as a discovery cohort. Because of strong linkage in the cohort, 4 to 6 DR-DQ haplotypes were treated as single units for association and clustering. Besides the first cohort of 666 subjects, a separate validation cohort made up of over 100 different subjects was used. HLA typing included class I and class II loci at four-digit resolution. All discovery cohort repertoires had been generated using a single sequencing platform. To decide whether each TCR beta V gene segment behaved as functional or pseudogenic, an earlier analysis of several hundred of the donors relied on high-throughput TCR beta sequencing. Using immunosequencing, the study profiled T cell repertoires from 550 to 750 subjects and related those repertoires to cytomegalovirus serostatus. Across approximately 400 genotyped donors of the cohort, an average of 235,054 unique TCR beta nucleotide sequences per donor were sequenced, and 15% to 20% of those sequences were non-productive. A later analysis re-analyzed previously published TCR beta repertoires from about 600 donors and added high-resolution HLA genotyping to study TCR occurrence patterns. The study combined high-throughput TCR immunosequencing, statistical association of individual TCRs with disease status, and machine learning to predict cytomegalovirus infection status. The number of donors typed differed by locus, with about 629-630 for A, B, C, DRB1 and DQB1, 522 for DQA1, 600 to 610 for DPA1, and 450 to 480 for DPB1. The study aimed to test whether signatures of past pathogen exposure could be identified by cataloging public T cell receptors. What the research found in general, with its limitations: Strong co-occurrence of HLA alleles, especially DR and DQ, made assigning TCR associations to individual alleles difficult. Compared with equally common non-associated chains, HLA-associated TCR beta chains in a later analysis were more clonally expanded and had lower generation probabilities. It was suggested by the authors that the approach could potentially be generalized to other disease states and immunological phenotypes. In vitro tests confirmed that a few of the cytomegalovirus-associated TCR beta chains recognize cytomegalovirus antigens. Broadly in line with IMGT annotations, most TCR beta V segments showed up in productive rearrangements about 90% or about 30% of the time in an earlier analysis of 587 of the donors. The only immune exposure information available for the cohort was CMV serostatus. Only TCR beta chains were sequenced in this cohort, and the absence of alpha or paired-chain data limited detectable features. Because the 87-base-pair reads could not distinguish some IMGT-functional V segments, including TRBV6-2 and TRBV6-3, those segments were excluded. A group of highly shared sequence variants was considered likely to be a technical artifact of the sequencing pipeline. Because some donors lacked HLA typing at each locus, the association tests relied only on the typed subset. A later analysis reported that several top co-occurrence clusters appeared linked to parvovirus B19, influenza, CMV and Epstein-Barr virus. An association between a missense DCLRE1C variant and V-gene and J-gene trimming of TCR beta chains was found in a later genetic analysis and replicated in an independent cohort. Across donors, most TCR sequences were observed very rarely, whereas some public TCRs were present in many individuals. In the study, some 160 TCR beta chains were listed as associated with cytomegalovirus. In a later analysis, most CMV-associated TCR beta chains were found to appear HLA-restricted, with HLA associations seemingly driven largely by CMV exposure. A further reported finding was that TCR beta sequences accurately predicted the HLA-A and HLA-B alleles for most subjects in the first cohort. Compared with the 666-donor mean, donors in an Asian-associated ancestry cluster had fewer N-insertions in productive TCRs, according to a later genetic analysis. At a false discovery rate of 0.05, a later analysis linked approximately 18,000 TCR beta sequences to specific HLA alleles. A later analysis found that TCR association rates varied across HLA loci, with DRB1 alleles showing the most associated TCRs and HLA-C alleles the fewest. Linkage disequilibrium might explain the correlated functional status among segregating V segments, but an unknown experimental factor could not be ruled out. Cytomegalovirus status was reported to be diagnosed by the classifier with high specificity and sensitivity in both the original and validation cohorts. About 17 rarely observed V segments, including chromosome 9 orphons, were excluded from the earlier analysis of some 590 of the donors because counts were too low. Roughly uniform sequencing depth across donors was assumed in presence/absence analyses, although this assumption may not hold.

In total, just over 650 healthy bone marrow donors made up the cohort. Cohort members were all nominally healthy when sampled, although unrecorded immune exposures were likely present. The donor tested CMV seropositive, placing the donor among the 289 seropositive members of the cohort. Each donor provided a peripheral blood sample, and peripheral blood mononuclear cells were used for TCR beta sequencing. The Qiagen DNeasy Blood Extraction Kit was used to extract genomic DNA from the blood cell samples. Libraries were made using the immunoSEQ multiplex PCR assay. The multiplex PCR relied on a mix of 60 forward primers for TCR Vbeta segments and 13 reverse primers for TCR Jbeta segments. Amplification of the CDR3 region of rearranged TCR beta genes was performed with a multiplex PCR assay on genomic DNA. On the Illumina HiSeq System, the amplified TCR beta libraries were sequenced as 87-base-pair reads. For the original study's pipeline: Across the 500 to 700 repertoires, a later analysis counted 60 million to 90 million unique TCR beta chains, some 11 million of which were shared by at least two donors. Raw reads were error-corrected and collapsed into unique sequences by a nearest-neighbor algorithm in which closely related sequences were merged to remove PCR and sequencing errors. To assign V, D and J gene segments, CDR3 sequences were aligned to IMGT reference sequences. For a sequence to be retained, at least a six-nucleotide match to both a V gene segment and a J gene segment was required. Rearrangements were called productive when the CDR3 lacked stop codons and stayed in frame with V and J; all others were non-productive. Following IMGT convention, CDR3 was defined as the stretch from the second conserved V-encoded cysteine to the conserved J-encoded phenylalanine. In an earlier analysis of around 570 of the donors, sequences lacking an unambiguous match to a single V gene segment were excluded. In an earlier analysis of some 590 of the donors, V segments were called functional above 56.7% productive rearrangements and were called segregating when the between-donor standard deviation exceeded 5%. A statistical classification framework was built to diagnose cytomegalovirus status from the catalog of TCR beta chain sequences. In a later analysis, TCR nucleotide sequences were compared against IMGT/GENE-DB human TR gene sequences so that V and J genes could be assigned. A later analysis assigned CDR3 sequences and most-parsimonious VDJ recombination scenarios with the TCRdist pipeline. In a later analysis, each TCR beta chain was defined by its CDR3 amino acid sequence together with its V-gene family, and reads without a unique V-gene family were excluded. As a way to deal with suspected cross-contamination and a sequencing artifact, a later analysis dropped 592 nucleotide sequences that were highly shared and had low generation probability. In a later analysis, a clonal expansion index was calculated for each public chain from normalized within-repertoire ranks of inferred template counts. In a later analysis, generation probabilities were computed with a VDJ recombination model fitted to out-of-frame rearrangements, and the resulting probabilities were checked against IGoR. Hypergeometric tests were used in a later analysis to score TCR-TCR, TCR-HLA and TCR-CMV co-occurrence, with a repertoire-size bias correction applied to the TCR pairs. False discovery rates were estimated in a later analysis by permuting HLA or CMV assignments 20 times. In a later analysis, co-occurring TCRs were grouped using DBSCAN, with TCRdist sequence similarity added in when clustering inside HLA-allele-positive subsets. Repertoires with fewer than 30,000 or more than 120,000 public chains, plus five repertoires with anomalous nucleotide sharing, were excluded from co-occurrence clustering. As stored in TCRdb, this immuneACCESS dataset retains in-frame rearrangements with V and J assigned. A fraction of the clones does not appear; measured against another copy, unresolved V genes explain less than half of the discrepancy, and the remainder lacks a known reason. V and J calls and clone size are those listed in that table; D and trimming were worked out from the DNA. This sample lists 140,000 to 150,000 clones; 70% to 85% were detected once. Around 8.8% of the sample is taken by the ten largest.

CDR1 and CDR2 (SSHAT, FNYEAQ) derive from the germline V gene (reference sequence). Its CDR3 holds 14 amino acids, cysteine through phenylalanine. The retained sequence is limited to the CDR3, 42 bases, with the frame set at the first base. As concerns this clone: Its antigen is not yet known. Base qualities are not provided; no much larger clone lies one nucleotide away.

The rearranged chain carries TRBV7-7 and TRBJ2-5; TRBD2 is a weak D gene call, 6 bases matching. The sequencing input was PBMCs. The sequence was obtained from an older woman in good health and CMV-seropositive. The CDR3 protein: CASRHSLAEETQYF. The bases read TGTGCTAGCCGCCACTCCTTAGCGGAAGAGACCCAGTACTTC.